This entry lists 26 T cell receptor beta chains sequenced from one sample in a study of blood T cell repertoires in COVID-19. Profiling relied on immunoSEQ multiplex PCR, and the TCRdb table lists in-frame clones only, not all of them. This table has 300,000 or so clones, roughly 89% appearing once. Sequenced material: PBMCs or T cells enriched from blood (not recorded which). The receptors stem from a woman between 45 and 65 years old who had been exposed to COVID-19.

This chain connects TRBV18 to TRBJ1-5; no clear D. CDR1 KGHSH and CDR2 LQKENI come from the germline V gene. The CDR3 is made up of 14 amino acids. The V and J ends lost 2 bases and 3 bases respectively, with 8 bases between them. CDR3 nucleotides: TGTGCCAGCTCACCAACTGATAACAATCAGCCCCAGCATTTT. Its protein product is CASSPTDNNQPQHF.

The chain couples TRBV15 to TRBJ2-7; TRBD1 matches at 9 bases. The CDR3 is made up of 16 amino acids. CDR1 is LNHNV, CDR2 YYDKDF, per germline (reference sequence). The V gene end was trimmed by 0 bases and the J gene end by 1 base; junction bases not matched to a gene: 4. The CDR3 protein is CATSRDRDRASYEQYF. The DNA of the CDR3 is TGTGCCACCAGCAGAGACCGGGACAGGGCTTCCTACGAGCAGTACTTC.

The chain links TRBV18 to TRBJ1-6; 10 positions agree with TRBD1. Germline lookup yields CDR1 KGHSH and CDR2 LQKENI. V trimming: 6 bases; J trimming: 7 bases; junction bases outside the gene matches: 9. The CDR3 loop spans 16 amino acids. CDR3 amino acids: CASSPLKGQGNSPLHF. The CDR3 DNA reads TGTGCCAGCTCTCCCCTCAAGGGACAGGGGAATTCACCCCTCCACTTT.

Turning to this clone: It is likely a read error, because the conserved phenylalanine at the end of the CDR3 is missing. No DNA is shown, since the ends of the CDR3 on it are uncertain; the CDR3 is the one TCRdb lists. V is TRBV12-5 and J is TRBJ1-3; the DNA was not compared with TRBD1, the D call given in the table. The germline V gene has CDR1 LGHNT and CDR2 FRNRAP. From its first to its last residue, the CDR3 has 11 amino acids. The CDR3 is CASDSPFRTGP.

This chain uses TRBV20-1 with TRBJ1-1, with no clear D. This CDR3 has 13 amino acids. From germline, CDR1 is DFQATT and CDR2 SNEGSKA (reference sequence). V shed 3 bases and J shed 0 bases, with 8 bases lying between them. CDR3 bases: TGCAGTGCTAGTGTTTCTCTGAACACTGAAGCTTTCTTT. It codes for CSASVSLNTEAFF.

The CDR3 DNA is TGTGCCAGCAGCGTTTCTAGCGGGGGGTTAACAGATACGCAGTATTTT. Translated, it gives CASSVSSGGLTDTQYF. This chain links TRBV6-4 with TRBJ2-3; 11 bases line up with TRBD2. The CDR3 has 16 residues. With V trimmed by 6 bases and J by 3 bases, 8 bases remained unmatched. Germline CDR1 and CDR2: MRHNA and SNTAGT.

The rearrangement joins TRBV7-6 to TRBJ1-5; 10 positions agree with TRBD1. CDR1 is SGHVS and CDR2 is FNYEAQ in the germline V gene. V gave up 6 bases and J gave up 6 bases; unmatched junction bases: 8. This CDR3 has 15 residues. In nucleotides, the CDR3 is TGTGCCAGCAGTCCAACCGGGACAGGGGTTCAGCCCCAGCATTTT. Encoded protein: CASSPTGTGVQPQHF. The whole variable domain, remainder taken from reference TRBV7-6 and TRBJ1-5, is GAGVSQSPRYKVTKRGQDVALRCDPISGHVSLYWYRQALGQGPEFLTYFNYEAQQDKSGLPNDRFSAERPEGSISTLTIQRTEQRDSAMYRCASSPTGTGVQPQHFGDGTRLSIL.

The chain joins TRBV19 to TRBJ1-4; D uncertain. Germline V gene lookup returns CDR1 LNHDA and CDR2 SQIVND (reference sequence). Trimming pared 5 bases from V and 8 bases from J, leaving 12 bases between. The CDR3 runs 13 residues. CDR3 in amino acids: CASSLYLKEKLFF. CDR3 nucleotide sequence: TGTGCCAGTAGTCTCTACCTGAAGGAAAAACTGTTTTTT.

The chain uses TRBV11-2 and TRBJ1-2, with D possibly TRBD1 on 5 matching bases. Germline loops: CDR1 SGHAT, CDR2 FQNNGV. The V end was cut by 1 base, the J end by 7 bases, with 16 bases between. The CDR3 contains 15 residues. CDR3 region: CASSLGLPGGTGYTF. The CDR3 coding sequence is TGTGCCAGCAGCTTAGGGCTACCGGGGGGAACTGGCTACACCTTC. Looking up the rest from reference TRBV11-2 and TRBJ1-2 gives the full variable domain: EAGVAQSPRYKIIEKRQSVAFWCNPISGHATLYWYQQILGQGPKLLIQFQNNGVVDDSQLPKDRFSAERLKGVDSTLKIQPAKLEDSAVYLCASSLGLPGGTGYTFGSGTRLTVV.

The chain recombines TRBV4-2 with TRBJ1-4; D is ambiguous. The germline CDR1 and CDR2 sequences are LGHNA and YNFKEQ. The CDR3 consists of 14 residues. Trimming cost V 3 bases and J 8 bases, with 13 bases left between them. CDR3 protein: CASSQWREREKLFF. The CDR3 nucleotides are TGTGCCAGCAGCCAGTGGCGGGAACGAGAAAAACTGTTTTTT.

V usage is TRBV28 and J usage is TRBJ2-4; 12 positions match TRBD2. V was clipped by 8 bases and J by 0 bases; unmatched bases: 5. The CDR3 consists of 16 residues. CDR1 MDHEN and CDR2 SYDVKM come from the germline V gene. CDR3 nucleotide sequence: TGTGCCAGCCAACTAGCGGGGGGACTAGCCAAAAACATTCAGTACTTC. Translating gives CASQLAGGLAKNIQYF.

This chain's CDR3 is CARGGGGKNIQYF. The CDR3 DNA sequence: TGTGCCCGCGGGGGAGGCGGTAAAAACATTCAGTACTTC. The gene calls are TRBV30 and TRBJ2-4; TRBD2 matches at 7 bases. Trimming took 8 bases from V and 4 from J; bases not matched to a gene: 8. Germline V CDR1 and CDR2: GTSNPN, SVGIG (reference sequence). There are 13 residues in the CDR3.

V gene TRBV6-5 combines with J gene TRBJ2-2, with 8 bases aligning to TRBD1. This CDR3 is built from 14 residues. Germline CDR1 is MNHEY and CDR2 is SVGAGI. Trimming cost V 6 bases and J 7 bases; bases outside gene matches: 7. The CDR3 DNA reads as TGTGCCAGCAGATCCCTGACAGGGGACGGGGAGCTGTTTTTT. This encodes CASRSLTGDGELFF.

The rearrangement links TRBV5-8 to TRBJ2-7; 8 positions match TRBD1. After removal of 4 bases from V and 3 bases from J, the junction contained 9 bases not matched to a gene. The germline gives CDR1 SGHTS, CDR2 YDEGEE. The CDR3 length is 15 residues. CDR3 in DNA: TGTGCCAGCAGCACCTTGGACAGGGTAAGCTACGAGCAGTACTTC. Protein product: CASSTLDRVSYEQYF.

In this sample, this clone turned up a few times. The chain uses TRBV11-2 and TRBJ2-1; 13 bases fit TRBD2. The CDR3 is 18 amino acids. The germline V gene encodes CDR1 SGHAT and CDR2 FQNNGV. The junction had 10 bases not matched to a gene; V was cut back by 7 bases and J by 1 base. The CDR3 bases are TGTGCCAGCACCCCACTAGCGGGGGGGTTGTCGTCCTACAATGAGCAGTTCTTC. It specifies CASTPLAGGLSSYNEQFF.

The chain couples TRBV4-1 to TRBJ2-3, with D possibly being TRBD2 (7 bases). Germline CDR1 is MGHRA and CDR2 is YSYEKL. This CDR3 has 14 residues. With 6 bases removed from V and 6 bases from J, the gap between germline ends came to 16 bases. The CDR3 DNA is TGCGCCAGCAGGCGCCCGGGGGGCAGTGATACGCAGTATTTT. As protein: CASRRPGGSDTQYF.

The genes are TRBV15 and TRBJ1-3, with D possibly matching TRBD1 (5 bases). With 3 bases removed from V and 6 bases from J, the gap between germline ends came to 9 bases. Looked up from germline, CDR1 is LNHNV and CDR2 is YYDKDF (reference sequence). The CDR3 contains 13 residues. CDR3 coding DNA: TGTGCCACCAGCAGCCTCAGGGAAAACACCATATATTTT. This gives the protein CATSSLRENTIYF.

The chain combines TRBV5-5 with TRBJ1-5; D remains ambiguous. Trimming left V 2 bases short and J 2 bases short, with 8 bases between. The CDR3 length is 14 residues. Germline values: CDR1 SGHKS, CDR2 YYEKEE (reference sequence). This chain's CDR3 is CASSFNEGNQPQHF. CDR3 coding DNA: TGTGCCAGCAGCTTCAACGAGGGCAATCAGCCCCAGCATTTT. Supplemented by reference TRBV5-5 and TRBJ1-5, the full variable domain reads DAGVTQSPTHLIKTRGQQVTLRCSPISGHKSVSWYQQVLGQGPQFIFQYYEKEERGRGNFPDRFSARQFPNYSSELNVNALLLGDSALYLCASSFNEGNQPQHFGDGTRLSIL.

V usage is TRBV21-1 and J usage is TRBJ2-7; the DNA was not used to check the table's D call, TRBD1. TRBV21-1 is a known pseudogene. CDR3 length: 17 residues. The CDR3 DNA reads TGTGCCAGCAGCAAAGCGCTTGAACGGACAGGTTGCTACGAGCAGTACTTC. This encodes CASSKALERTGCYEQYF.

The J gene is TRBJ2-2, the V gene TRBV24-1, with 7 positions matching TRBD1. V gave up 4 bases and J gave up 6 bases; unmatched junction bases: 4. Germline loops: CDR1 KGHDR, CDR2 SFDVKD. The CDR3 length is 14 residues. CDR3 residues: CATSETTGPGELFF. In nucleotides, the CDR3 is TGTGCCACCAGTGAGACGACAGGGCCCGGGGAGCTGTTTTTT.

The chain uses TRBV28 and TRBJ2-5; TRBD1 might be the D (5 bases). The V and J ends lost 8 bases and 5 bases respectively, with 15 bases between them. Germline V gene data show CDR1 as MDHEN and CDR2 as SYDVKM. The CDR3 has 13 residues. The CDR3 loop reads CASAPAGSETQYF. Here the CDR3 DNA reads TGTGCCAGCGCCCCGGCAGGGTCCGAGACCCAGTACTTC.

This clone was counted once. The CDR3 DNA sequence: TGTGCCAGCAGCTTAGCGGGGGATGAGCAGTTCTTC. Translated: CASSLAGDEQFF. The chain is built from TRBV5-4 and TRBJ2-1, with TRBD2 identical over 8 bases. The CDR3 sequence is 12 residues long. The ends lost 2 bases at V and 8 bases at J; junction bases unmatched: 0. Germline CDR1 and CDR2: SGHNT and YYREEE (reference sequence).

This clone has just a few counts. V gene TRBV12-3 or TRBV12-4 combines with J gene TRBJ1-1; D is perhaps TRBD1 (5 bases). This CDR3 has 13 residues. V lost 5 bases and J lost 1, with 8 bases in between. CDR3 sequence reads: CASSKQENTEAFF. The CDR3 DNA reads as TGTGCCAGCAGTAAACAGGAGAACACTGAAGCTTTCTTT.

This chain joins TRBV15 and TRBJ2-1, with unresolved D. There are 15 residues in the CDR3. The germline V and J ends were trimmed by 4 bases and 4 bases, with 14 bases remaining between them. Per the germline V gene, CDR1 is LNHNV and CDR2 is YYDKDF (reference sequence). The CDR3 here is CATSTGPQTYNEQFF. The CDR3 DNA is TGTGCCACCAGCACAGGTCCACAAACATACAATGAGCAGTTCTTC.

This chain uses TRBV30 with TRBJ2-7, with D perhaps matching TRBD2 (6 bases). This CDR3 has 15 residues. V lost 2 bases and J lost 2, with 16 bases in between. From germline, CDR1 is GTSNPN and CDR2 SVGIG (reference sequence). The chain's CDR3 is CAWSPGGGVTYEQYF. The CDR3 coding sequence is TGTGCCTGGAGTCCGGGTGGAGGGGTTACCTACGAGCAGTACTTC. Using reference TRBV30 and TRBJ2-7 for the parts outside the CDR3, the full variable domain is SQTIHQWPATLVQPVGSPLSLECTVEGTSNPNLYWYRQAAGRGLQLLFYSVGIGQISSEVPQNLSASRPQDRQFILSSKKLLLSDSGFYLCAWSPGGGVTYEQYFGPGTRLTVT.

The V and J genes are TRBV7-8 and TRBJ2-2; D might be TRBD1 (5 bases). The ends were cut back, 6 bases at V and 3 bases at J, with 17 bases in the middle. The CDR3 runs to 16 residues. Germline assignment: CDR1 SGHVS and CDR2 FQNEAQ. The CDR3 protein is CASRQRTLTDTGELFF. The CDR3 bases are TGTGCCAGCAGACAAAGGACACTCACGGACACCGGGGAGCTGTTTTTT.